The next 8 T cell receptor beta chains were all read from a single sample in a study of beta chain features in type 1 diabetes. The authors reverse transcribed all of the isolated RNA, so sequencing captured expressed TCRB transcripts. Libraries were prepared by immunoSEQ multiplex PCR; TCRdb keeps only in-frame clonotypes and omits some of them. Seen here are hundreds of thousands of clones, about 14% observed once, and the top ten hold about 0.087%. What was sequenced was naive CD4+ T cells from blood. Source of these receptors: a man younger than 35 in good health.

A remark on this clone: The junction departs from germline at one end; a sequencing error may be responsible. The gene calls are TRBV7-9 and TRBJ2-1; TRBD2 might be the D (5 bases). CDR1 is SEHNR and CDR2 is FQNEAQ in the germline V gene (reference sequence). CDR3 length: 15 amino acids. The CDR3 coding sequence is TGTGCCAACAGCTTAGAACTAGGGACCTACAATGAGCAGTTCTTC. The encoded protein is CANSLELGTYNEQFF.

This clone was counted only a few times. DNA for the CDR3: TGTGCCAGCAAGGGGACGGGAACCTACGAGCAGTACTTC. This translates into CASKGTGTYEQYF. This sequence joins TRBV5-5 and TRBJ2-7; tentatively, D is TRBD1 or TRBD2 (5 bases each). V was shortened by 6 bases and J by 2 bases, with 12 bases between the two germline ends. This CDR3 comprises 13 residues. Per the germline V gene, CDR1 is SGHKS and CDR2 is YYEKEE (reference sequence). Supplemented by reference TRBV5-5 and TRBJ2-7, the full variable domain reads DAGVTQSPTHLIKTRGQQVTLRCSPISGHKSVSWYQQVLGQGPQFIFQYYEKEERGRGNFPDRFSARQFPNYSSELNVNALLLGDSALYLCASKGTGTYEQYFGPGTRLTVT.

This clone was counted only a few times. The DNA is left out, because the CDR3 cannot be placed on it with certainty; the CDR3 is given as TCRdb lists it. The J gene is TRBJ2-2, the V gene TRBV29-1. Germline CDR1 reads SQVTM; CDR2 reads ANQGSEA. The CDR3 comprises 8 residues, both ends counted. CDR3 sequence reads: CSVGAGAF.

This clone has only a few counts. The genes are TRBV18 and TRBJ2-1; no reliable D call. Trimming removed 1 base from V and 0 bases from J, with 7 bases in between. This CDR3 has 15 residues. Germline values: CDR1 KGHSH, CDR2 LQKENI. The CDR3 DNA follows: TGTGCCAGCTCACCACGGCAGAGCTCCTACAATGAGCAGTTCTTC. This translates into CASSPRQSSYNEQFF. The full variable domain, its missing parts supplied by reference TRBV18 and TRBJ2-1, is NAGVMQNPRHLVRRRGQEARLRCSPMKGHSHVYWYRQLPEEGLKFMVYLQKENIIDESGMPKERFSAEFPKEGPSILRIQQVVRGDSAAYFCASSPRQSSYNEQFFGPGTRLTVL.

The chain combines TRBV5-4 with TRBJ2-1; no clear D gene. This CDR3 contains 13 residues. Germline loops: CDR1 SGHNT, CDR2 YYREEE (reference sequence). Trimming cost V 2 bases and J 9 bases, with 12 bases left between them. CDR3 in amino acids: CASSFITVSEQFF. CDR3 nucleotides: TGTGCCAGCAGCTTTATAACGGTGAGTGAGCAGTTCTTC.

This chain joins TRBV9 and TRBJ2-3; D ambiguous. The V gene's germline CDR1 is SGDLS and CDR2 YYNGEE. The CDR3 is 13 amino acids. V lost 4 bases, J lost 2 bases, and 8 bases lay in between. CDR3 in DNA: TGTGCCAGCAGCCGCGCCTCCACAGATACGCAGTATTTT. Its translation is CASSRASTDTQYF.

CDR3 in DNA: TGTGCCAGCAGCTTAGCGGGGGCACGCGCGGACGAGCAGTACTTC. Amino acids: CASSLAGARADEQYF. The chain recombines TRBV7-2 with TRBJ2-7; D is possibly TRBD1 (6 bases). The CDR3 consists of 15 residues. V was shortened by 0 bases and J by 5 bases, with 14 bases between the two germline ends. Germline V lookup: CDR1 SGHTA, CDR2 FQGNSA. Supplemented by reference TRBV7-2 and TRBJ2-7, the full variable domain reads GAGVSQSPSNKVTEKGKDVELRCDPISGHTALYWYRQSLGQGLEFLIYFQGNSAPDKSGLPSDRFSAERTGGSVSTLTIQRTQQEDSAVYLCASSLAGARADEQYFGPGTRLTVT.

The table lists this clone with a few counts. V gene TRBV20-1 combines with J gene TRBJ1-5; D unclear. The germline CDR1 and CDR2 sequences are DFQATT and SNEGSKA (reference sequence). Trimming left V 6 bases short and J 9 bases short, with 12 bases between. The CDR3 spans 11 residues. The DNA for the CDR3 is TGCAGTGCCGGGTCTATCGGGCCCCAGCATTTT. It codes for CSAGSIGPQHF.